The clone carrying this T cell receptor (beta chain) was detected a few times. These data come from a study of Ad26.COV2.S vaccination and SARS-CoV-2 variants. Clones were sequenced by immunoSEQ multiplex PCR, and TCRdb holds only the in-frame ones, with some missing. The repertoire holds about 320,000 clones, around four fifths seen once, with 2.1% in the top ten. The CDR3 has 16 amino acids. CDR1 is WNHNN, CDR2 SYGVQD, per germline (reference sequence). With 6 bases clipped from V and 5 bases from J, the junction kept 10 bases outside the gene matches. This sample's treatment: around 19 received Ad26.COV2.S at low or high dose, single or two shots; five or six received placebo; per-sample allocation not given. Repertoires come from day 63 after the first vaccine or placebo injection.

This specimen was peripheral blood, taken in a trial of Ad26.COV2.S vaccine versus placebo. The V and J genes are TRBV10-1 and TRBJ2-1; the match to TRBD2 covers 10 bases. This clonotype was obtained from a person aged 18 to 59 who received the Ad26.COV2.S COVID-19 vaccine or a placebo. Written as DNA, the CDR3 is TGCGCCAGCAGCCTCACCGGGACTAGCGCCAACAATGAGCAGTTCTTC. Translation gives CASSLTGTSANNEQFF.